This T cell receptor (beta chain) was identified during a study of blood T cell repertoires in COVID-19. Study at large: There were acute and convalescent COVID-19 samples, and they came from the United States, Italy and Spain. Sources were T cells, B-cell-depleted T cells, or PBMCs; the material itself was cDNA or gDNA.

This clone was seen only once. Original analysis: Estimation of nucleated cell counts relied on the amplification of reference gene primers. Sequencing used immunoSEQ multiplex PCR; TCRdb keeps in-frame clones, though not all of them. Clonal size and the V and J genes are those of that table, whereas D and trimming came from the DNA. Found here are 100,000 to 150,000 clones, less than 85% of them singletons; the top ten hold 2.5% to 3%. Between the trimmed V and J ends, which lost 8 bases and 9 bases, there was a span of 19 bases. CDR1 and CDR2 from the germline V gene are LNHDA and SQIVND (reference sequence). The CDR3 has 14 residues.

This chain connects TRBV19 to TRBJ2-2, with D tentatively TRBD1 (7 bases). The source material was peripheral blood. The TCR was taken from a man over 45 with acute or convalescent COVID-19. The chain's CDR3 is CASGTAGVHRELFF. CDR3 DNA sequence: TGTGCCAGTGGGACAGCGGGTGTTCACCGGGAGCTGTTTTTT.